This TCR beta chain was documented in a study of CD8 T cells in Susac syndrome. The CDR3 has 15 amino acids. Germline loops: CDR1 MRHNA, CDR2 SNTAGT. Trimming stripped 6 bases from V and 0 bases from J, with 12 bases between. RNA totalling roughly 0.45 to 1 ug underwent reverse transcription with random hexamers. Amplification of TCR beta CDR3 by immunoSEQ multiplex PCR spanned 54 Vbeta and 13 Jbeta. TCRdb analysed the immunoSEQ multiplex PCR reads with MiXCR anew, one entry per CDR3 protein. The repertoire holds about 130,000 distinct CDR3 sequences, approximately 96% seen once, with 0.065% to 0.1% in the top ten.

Input material: CD4+ T cells from PBMCs. The receptor's source is a human donor in good health. The chain is built from TRBV6-4 and TRBJ2-1, with no clear D. CDR3 amino acids: CASRPGPSSYNEQFF. DNA for the CDR3: TGTGCCAGCAGACCGGGCCCCAGCTCCTACAATGAGCAGTTCTTC.